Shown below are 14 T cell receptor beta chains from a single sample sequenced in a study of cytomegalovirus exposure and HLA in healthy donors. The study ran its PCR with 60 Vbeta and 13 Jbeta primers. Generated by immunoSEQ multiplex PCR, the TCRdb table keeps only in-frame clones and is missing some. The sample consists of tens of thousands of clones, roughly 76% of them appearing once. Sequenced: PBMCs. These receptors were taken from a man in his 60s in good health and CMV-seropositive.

The CDR3 DNA reads as TGTGCCAGCAAGGACACCCGCTCTGGGGCCAACGTCCTGACTTTC. Its protein product is CASKDTRSGANVLTF. The gene calls are TRBV6-9 and TRBJ2-6; D may be TRBD1 (5 bases). The CDR3 covers 15 residues. V gave up 7 bases and J gave up 0 bases, with 10 bases separating them. In germline, CDR1 is MNHGY, CDR2 SVAAGI.

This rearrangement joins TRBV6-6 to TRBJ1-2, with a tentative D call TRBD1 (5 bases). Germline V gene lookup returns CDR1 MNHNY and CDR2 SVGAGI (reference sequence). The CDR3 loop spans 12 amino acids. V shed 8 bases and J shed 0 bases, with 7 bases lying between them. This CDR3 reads CASGGTNYGYTF. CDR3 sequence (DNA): TGTGCCAGCGGGGGGACTAACTATGGCTACACCTTC.

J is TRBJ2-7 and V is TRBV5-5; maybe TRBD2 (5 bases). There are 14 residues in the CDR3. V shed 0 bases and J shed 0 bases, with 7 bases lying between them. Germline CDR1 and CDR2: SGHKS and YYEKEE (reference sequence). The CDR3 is CASSLGGYSYEQYF. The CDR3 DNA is TGTGCCAGCAGCTTGGGCGGGTACTCCTACGAGCAGTACTTC.

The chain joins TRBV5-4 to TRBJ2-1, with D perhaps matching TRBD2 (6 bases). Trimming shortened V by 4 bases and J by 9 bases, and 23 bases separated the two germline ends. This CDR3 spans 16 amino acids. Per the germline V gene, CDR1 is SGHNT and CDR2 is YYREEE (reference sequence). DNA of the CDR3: TGTGCCAGCAGCGGACGACTAGGTTCGGCCTACTTTGAGCAGTTCTTC. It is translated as CASSGRLGSAYFEQFF.

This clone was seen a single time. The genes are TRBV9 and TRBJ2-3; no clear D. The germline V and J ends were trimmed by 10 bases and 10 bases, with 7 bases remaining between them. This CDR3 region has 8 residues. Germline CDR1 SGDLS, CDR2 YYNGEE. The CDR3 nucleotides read TGTGCCCCGCCAGCGCAGTATTTT. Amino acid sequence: CAPPAQYF.

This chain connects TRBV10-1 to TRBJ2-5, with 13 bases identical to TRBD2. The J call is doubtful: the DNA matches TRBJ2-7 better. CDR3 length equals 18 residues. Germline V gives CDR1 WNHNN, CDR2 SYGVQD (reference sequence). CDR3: CASSDDGTSGTYSYEQYF. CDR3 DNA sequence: TGCGCCAGCAGTGACGATGGGACTAGCGGGACTTACTCCTACGAGCAGTACTTC.

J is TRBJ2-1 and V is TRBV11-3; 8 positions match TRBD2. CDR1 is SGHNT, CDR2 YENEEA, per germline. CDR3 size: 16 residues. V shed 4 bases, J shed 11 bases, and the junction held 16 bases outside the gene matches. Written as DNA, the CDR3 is TGTGCCAGCAGCTCCCGGAATAGCGGGAAGGTACGGCAGCAGTTCTTC. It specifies CASSSRNSGKVRQQFF.

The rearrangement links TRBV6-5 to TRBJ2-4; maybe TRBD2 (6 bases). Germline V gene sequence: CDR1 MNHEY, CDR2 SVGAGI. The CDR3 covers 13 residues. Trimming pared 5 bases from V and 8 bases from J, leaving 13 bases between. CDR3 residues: CASSLMSGYIQYF. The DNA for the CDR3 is TGTGCCAGCAGTCTCATGAGCGGGTACATTCAGTACTTC.

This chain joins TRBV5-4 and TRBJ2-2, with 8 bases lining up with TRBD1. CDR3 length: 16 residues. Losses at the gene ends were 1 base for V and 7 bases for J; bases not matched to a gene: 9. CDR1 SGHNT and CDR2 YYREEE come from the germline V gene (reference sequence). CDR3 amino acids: CASSLMQQGDVGELFF. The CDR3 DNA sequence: TGTGCCAGCAGCTTGATGCAACAGGGGGATGTCGGGGAGCTGTTTTTT.

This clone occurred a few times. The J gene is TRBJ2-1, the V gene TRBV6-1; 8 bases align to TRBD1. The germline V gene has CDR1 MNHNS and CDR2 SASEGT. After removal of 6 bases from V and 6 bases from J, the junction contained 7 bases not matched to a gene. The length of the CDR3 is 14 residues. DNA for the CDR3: TGTGCCAGCAGGGCGACAGGGGTCAGCAATGAGCAGTTCTTC. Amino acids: CASRATGVSNEQFF.

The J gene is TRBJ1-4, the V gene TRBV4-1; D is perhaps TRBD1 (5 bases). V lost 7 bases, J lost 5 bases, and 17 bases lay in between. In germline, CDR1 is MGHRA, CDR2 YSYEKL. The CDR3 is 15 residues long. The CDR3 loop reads CASTESRGGNEKLFF. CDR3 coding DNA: TGCGCCAGCACCGAAAGTAGGGGAGGGAATGAAAAACTGTTTTTT.

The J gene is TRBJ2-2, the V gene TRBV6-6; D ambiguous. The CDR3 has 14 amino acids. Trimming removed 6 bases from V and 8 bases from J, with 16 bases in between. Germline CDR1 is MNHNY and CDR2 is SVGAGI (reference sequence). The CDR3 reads CASRTPSPLGELFF. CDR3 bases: TGTGCCAGCAGAACCCCGAGCCCGTTGGGGGAGCTGTTTTTT.

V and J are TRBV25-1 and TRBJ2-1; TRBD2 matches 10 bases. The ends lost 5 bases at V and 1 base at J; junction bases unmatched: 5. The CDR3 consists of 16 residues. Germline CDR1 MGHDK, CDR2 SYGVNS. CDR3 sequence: CASSRSGGISYNEQFF. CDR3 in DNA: TGTGCCAGCAGTCGTAGCGGGGGGATTTCCTACAATGAGCAGTTCTTC. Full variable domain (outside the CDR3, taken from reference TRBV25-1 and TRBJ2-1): EADIYQTPRYLVIGTGKKITLECSQTMGHDKMYWYQQDPGMELHLIHYSYGVNSTEKGDLSSESTVSRIRTEHFPLTLESARPSHTSQYLCASSRSGGISYNEQFFGPGTRLTVL.

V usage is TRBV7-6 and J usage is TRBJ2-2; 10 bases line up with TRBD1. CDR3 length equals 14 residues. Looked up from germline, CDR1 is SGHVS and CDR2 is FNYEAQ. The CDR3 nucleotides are TGTGCGACCCGGGACAGGGGTAACACCGGGGAGCTGTTTTTT. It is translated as CATRDRGNTGELFF.